A single sample gave rise to the 22 T cell receptor beta chains below, sequenced in a study of T cell responses to AZD1222 COVID-19 vaccine. This table comes from immunoSEQ multiplex PCR, and its TCRdb copy is limited to in-frame clones, with some not included. The sample records tens of thousands of clones, roughly 89% being singletons. The sequencing used peripheral blood, collected 28 days after the second AZD1222 dose. Source of these receptors: an adult who received the AZD1222 COVID-19 vaccine.

The CDR3 coding sequence is TGTGCCAGCAGCCAAGTGGGCTCTGGAAACACCATATATTTT. As protein: CASSQVGSGNTIYF. The rearrangement joins TRBV4-2 to TRBJ1-3; D is undetermined. The germline CDR1 and CDR2 sequences are LGHNA and YNFKEQ. The CDR3 contains 14 residues. V gave up 1 base and J gave up 0 bases, with 4 bases separating them.

This rearrangement joins TRBV18 to TRBJ1-1, with 8 bases aligning to TRBD1. There are 15 residues in the CDR3. V was pared by 5 bases and J by 2 bases, with 7 bases of the junction left unmatched. CDR1 is KGHSH, CDR2 LQKENI, per germline. The CDR3: CASSIATGANTEAFF. CDR3 bases: TGTGCCAGCTCAATCGCGACAGGGGCAAACACTGAAGCTTTCTTT.

The CDR3 protein is CASSISGGTSTDTQYF. The DNA of the CDR3 is TGTGCCAGTAGTATTTCAGGCGGGACTAGCACAGATACGCAGTATTTT. The gene calls are TRBV19 and TRBJ2-3; maybe TRBD2 (6 bases). V lost 3 bases and J 0 bases, leaving 13 bases between the germline ends. This CDR3 contains 16 residues. Germline CDR1 is LNHDA and CDR2 is SQIVND (reference sequence).

The V and J genes are TRBV19 and TRBJ1-1; TRBD1 is a possible D gene (5 bases). The germline V gene encodes CDR1 LNHDA and CDR2 SQIVND (reference sequence). The V gene lost 1 base and the J gene lost 7 bases, with 13 bases spanning the gap. The CDR3 contains 14 residues. The CDR3 sequence is CASSIAGFVGEAFF. The CDR3 nucleotides are TGTGCCAGTAGTATAGCAGGGTTCGTCGGTGAAGCTTTCTTT.

V gene TRBV5-1 combines with J gene TRBJ2-1, with a tentative D call TRBD2 (7 bases). With 0 bases removed from V and 8 bases from J, the gap between germline ends came to 18 bases. Per the germline V gene, CDR1 is SGHRS and CDR2 is YFSETQ. The length of the CDR3 is 16 residues. The CDR3 protein is CASSLGSAGASDEQFF. The CDR3, as DNA: TGCGCCAGCAGCTTGGGGTCGGCGGGGGCTTCGGATGAGCAGTTCTTC.

For the CDR3, the DNA is TGTGCCAGCAGCGTAGTGGCAGGGAACACTGAAGCTTTCTTT. It encodes CASSVVAGNTEAFF. The V gene is TRBV9, the J gene TRBJ1-1; D unclear. This CDR3 has 14 residues. Germline V gene data show CDR1 as SGDLS and CDR2 as YYNGEE. V lost 0 bases and J lost 1, with 7 bases in between.

The CDR3 reads CASSTSRGYEQYF. The CDR3 DNA is TGTGCCAGTAGCACTTCCAGGGGTTACGAGCAGTACTTC. The chain has TRBV19 and TRBJ2-7; D is possibly TRBD1 (6 bases). This CDR3 is built from 13 residues. Trimming pared 6 bases from V and 4 bases from J, leaving 13 bases between. Germline assignment: CDR1 LNHDA and CDR2 SQIVND (reference sequence).

The rearrangement links TRBV2 to TRBJ2-1, with TRBD1 matching 7 bases. The length of the CDR3 is 14 residues. The trim removed 7 bases at V and 5 bases at J, leaving 8 bases unmatched. Germline V lookup: CDR1 SNHLY, CDR2 FYNNEI. Here the CDR3 DNA reads TGTGCCAGCAAACCACAGGGGCTAAACAATGAGCAGTTCTTC. As protein: CASKPQGLNNEQFF.

The chain employs TRBV2 and TRBJ2-2, with 7 nucleotides matching TRBD2. The germline V gene encodes CDR1 SNHLY and CDR2 FYNNEI. The CDR3 has 13 amino acids. For the CDR3, the DNA is TGTGCTAGGGGCGGGAGCGTAGCCGGGGAGCTGTTTTTT. It specifies CARGGSVAGELFF.

This clone was seen once. V usage is TRBV27 and J usage is TRBJ1-6; D is unclear. There are 13 residues in the CDR3. Between the trimmed V and J ends, which lost 4 bases and 5 bases, there was a span of 6 bases. The germline V gene has CDR1 MNHEY and CDR2 SMNVEV (reference sequence). In nucleotides, the CDR3 is TGTGCCAGCAGTTCAGAGAATAATTCACCCCTCCACTTT. It is translated as CASSSENNSPLHF.

The V call is TRBV18, the J call TRBJ2-1, with a possible D match to TRBD2 (6 bases). The ends were cut back, 2 bases at V and 4 bases at J, with 15 bases in the middle. CDR3 length: 16 amino acids. Germline V gene data show CDR1 as KGHSH and CDR2 as LQKENI. CDR3: CASSPRSGSGYNEQFF. The DNA of the CDR3 is TGTGCCAGCTCACCAAGATCCGGGAGTGGGTACAATGAGCAGTTCTTC.

This clone has more than one count but fewer than ten. The chain has TRBV10-2 and TRBJ2-7, with 13 bases matching TRBD2. With 6 bases clipped from V and 2 bases from J, the junction kept 4 bases outside the gene matches. This CDR3 region has 15 residues. Per the germline V gene, CDR1 is WSHSY and CDR2 is SAAADI. The CDR3 protein is CASSTSGRAPYEQYF. The DNA for the CDR3 is TGCGCCAGCAGCACTAGCGGGAGGGCCCCCTACGAGCAGTACTTC.

The chain carries TRBV6-6 and TRBJ2-3; D is uncertain. This CDR3 is 13 amino acids long. Deletions cut 8 bases from V and 0 bases from J, with 9 bases between. Germline loops: CDR1 MNHNY, CDR2 SVGAGI (reference sequence). The chain's CDR3 is CASSAFSTDTQYF. The CDR3 nucleotides are TGTGCCAGCTCCGCCTTTAGCACAGATACGCAGTATTTT.

This chain uses TRBV10-3 with TRBJ2-1, with D unresolved. Per germline, CDR1 ENHRY and CDR2 SYGVKD. V was clipped by 1 base and J by 5 bases, with 9 bases between them. This CDR3 has 14 residues. This CDR3 is CAISEFVVHNEQFF. The CDR3 bases are TGTGCCATCAGTGAGTTCGTCGTTCACAATGAGCAGTTCTTC.

The V and J genes are TRBV2 and TRBJ2-5, with D tentatively TRBD1 or TRBD2 (5 bases each). V was cut by 5 bases and J by 2 bases, with 15 bases left in between. The length of the CDR3 is 15 residues. Germline loops: CDR1 SNHLY, CDR2 FYNNEI. CDR3 coding DNA: TGTGCCAGCAGTAAGTCGCAGGGACGGCAAGAGACCCAGTACTTC. It is translated as CASSKSQGRQETQYF.

This rearrangement joins TRBV7-2 to TRBJ2-5; TRBD2 matches at 12 bases. CDR1 and CDR2 (germline): SGHTA, FQGNSA. Germline trimming cut 2 bases from V and 5 bases from J; bases unmatched to any gene: 6. This CDR3 is 16 amino acids long. The CDR3 DNA follows: TGTGCCAGCAGCTTATTGGTACTAGCGGGAGGCGAGACCCAGTACTTC. Translation gives CASSLLVLAGGETQYF.

The chain joins TRBV19 to TRBJ2-7, with TRBD2 matching over 7 bases. Germline V gene lookup returns CDR1 LNHDA and CDR2 SQIVND (reference sequence). This CDR3 contains 16 residues. V lost 0 bases, J lost 0 bases, and 5 bases stayed unmatched. In nucleotides, the CDR3 is TGTGCCAGTAGTATAGATCACCGCGGGAGCTCCTACGAGCAGTACTTC. It yields the protein CASSIDHRGSSYEQYF.

J is TRBJ1-3 and V is TRBV10-1; D is unclear. This CDR3 has 13 amino acids. Germline V gives CDR1 WNHNN, CDR2 SYGVQD (reference sequence). Deletions cut 3 bases from V and 7 bases from J, with 10 bases between. As DNA, the CDR3 is TGCGCCAGCAGTGACCAGTGGTCGAACACCATATATTTT. Protein sequence: CASSDQWSNTIYF.

The chain uses TRBV30 and TRBJ1-5, with a possible D match to TRBD1 (5 bases). The CDR3 has 13 amino acids. Trimming pared 2 bases from V and 5 bases from J, leaving 10 bases between. Germline V gene sequence: CDR1 GTSNPN, CDR2 SVGIG (reference sequence). The CDR3 loop reads CAWSRRGDQPQHF. Here the CDR3 DNA reads TGTGCCTGGAGTAGAAGGGGAGATCAGCCCCAGCATTTT.

The chain recombines TRBV28 with TRBJ2-5, with D uncertain. Trimming took 2 bases from V and 1 from J, leaving 11 bases between them. This CDR3 region has 15 residues. Germline-derived CDR1 and CDR2 are MDHEN and SYDVKM. The CDR3 sequence: CASSLPGLTQETQYF. CDR3 nucleotides: TGTGCCAGCAGTTTACCCGGCCTAACCCAAGAGACCCAGTACTTC.

This clone was counted a single time. V gene TRBV20-1 combines with J gene TRBJ2-1; the match to TRBD2 covers 9 bases. The CDR3 runs to 16 residues. V dropped 3 bases and J dropped 9; count of bases not matched to a gene: 15. Germline V gives CDR1 DFQATT, CDR2 SNEGSKA (reference sequence). Written as DNA, the CDR3 is TGCAGTGCTAGTTCCCTCCGGGGCGGGAGGGCCGTTGAGCAGTTCTTC. Translating gives CSASSLRGGRAVEQFF.

The V call is TRBV7-9, the J call TRBJ2-7; weak D call: TRBD2 (5 bases). Looked up from germline, CDR1 is SEHNR and CDR2 is FQNEAQ (reference sequence). This CDR3 has 13 amino acids. Deletions cut 8 bases from V and 7 bases from J, with 18 bases between. In DNA, the CDR3 is TGTGCCAGCGGGGTAGGACCCTCGGGGGAGCAGTACTTC. This encodes CASGVGPSGEQYF.